The source of this TCR beta chain is a study of T cells in localized non-small cell lung cancer. The V gene's germline CDR1 is SNHLY and CDR2 FYNNEI. The length of the CDR3 is 15 residues. The ends were cut back, 5 bases at V and 0 bases at J, with 11 bases in the middle. With respect to this clone: No antigen is known for it.

The protocol was immunoSEQ multiplex PCR, while the TCRdb copy is restricted to in-frame clones and leaves out a portion. Here the sample spans under 20,000 clones, approximately 90% being singletons. Study-level points and caveats: Only one tumor region was sequenced, so heterogeneity remains possible. Higher adjacent-lung clonality was associated with shorter survival. There was higher T cell clonality in uninvolved adjacent lung than in tumor, and it was highest there.

This sequence originates from a female donor at least 60 years old with stage III squamous cell lung carcinoma. This specimen was peripheral blood, taken before any cancer treatment. The chain recombines TRBV2 with TRBJ2-1; perhaps D is TRBD1 or TRBD2 (5 bases each). CDR3 coding DNA: TGTGCCAGCAGTTGGGACCGCCTCTCCTACAATGAGCAGTTCTTC. Protein product: CASSWDRLSYNEQFF. The whole variable domain, filled in from reference TRBV2 and TRBJ2-1, reads EPEVTQTPSHQVTQMGQEVILRCVPISNHLYFYWYRQILGQKVEFLVSFYNNEISEKSEIFDDQFSVERPDGSNFTLKIRSTKLEDSAMYFCASSWDRLSYNEQFFGPGTRLTVL.